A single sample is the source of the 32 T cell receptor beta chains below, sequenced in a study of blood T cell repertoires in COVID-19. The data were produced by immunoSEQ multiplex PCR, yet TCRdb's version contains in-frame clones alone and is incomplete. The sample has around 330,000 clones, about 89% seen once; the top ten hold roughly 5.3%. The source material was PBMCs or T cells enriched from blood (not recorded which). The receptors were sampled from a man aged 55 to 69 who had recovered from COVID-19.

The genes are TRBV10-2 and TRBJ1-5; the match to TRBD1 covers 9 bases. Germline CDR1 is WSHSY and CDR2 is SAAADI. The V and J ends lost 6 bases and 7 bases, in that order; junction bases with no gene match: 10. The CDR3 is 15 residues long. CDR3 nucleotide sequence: TGCGCCAGCAGCCCAATACAGGGGGCTGTCCAGCCCCAGCATTTT. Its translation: CASSPIQGAVQPQHF.

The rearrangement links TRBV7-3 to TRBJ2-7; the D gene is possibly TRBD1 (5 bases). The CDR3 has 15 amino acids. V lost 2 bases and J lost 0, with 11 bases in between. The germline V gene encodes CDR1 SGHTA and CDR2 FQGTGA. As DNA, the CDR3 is TGTGCCAGCAGCTTATCAATGGGGCCCTCCTACGAGCAGTACTTC. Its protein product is CASSLSMGPSYEQYF.

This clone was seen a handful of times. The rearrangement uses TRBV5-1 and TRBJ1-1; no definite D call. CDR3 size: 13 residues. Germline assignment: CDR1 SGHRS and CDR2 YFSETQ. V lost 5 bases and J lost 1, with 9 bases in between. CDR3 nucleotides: TGCGCCAGCAGGGCGGAGAGGAACACTGAAGCTTTCTTT. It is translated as CASRAERNTEAFF.

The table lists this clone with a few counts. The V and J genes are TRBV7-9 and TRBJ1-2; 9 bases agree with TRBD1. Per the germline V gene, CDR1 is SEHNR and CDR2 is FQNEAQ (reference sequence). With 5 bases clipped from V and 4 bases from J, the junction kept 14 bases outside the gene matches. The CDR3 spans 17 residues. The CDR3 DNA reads TGTGCCAGCAGCGAATGGACAGGGGACGTGGGTTCCTATGGCTACACCTTC. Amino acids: CASSEWTGDVGSYGYTF.

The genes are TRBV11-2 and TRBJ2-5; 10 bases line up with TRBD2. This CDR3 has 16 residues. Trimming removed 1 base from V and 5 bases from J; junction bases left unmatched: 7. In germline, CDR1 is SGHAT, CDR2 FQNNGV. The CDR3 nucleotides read TGTGCCAGCAGCTTAGGTCTTAGCGGGAGGAGGGAGACCCAGTACTTC. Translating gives CASSLGLSGRRETQYF. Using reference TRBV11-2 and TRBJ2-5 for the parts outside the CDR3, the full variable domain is EAGVAQSPRYKIIEKRQSVAFWCNPISGHATLYWYQQILGQGPKLLIQFQNNGVVDDSQLPKDRFSAERLKGVDSTLKIQPAKLEDSAVYLCASSLGLSGRRETQYFGPGTRLLVL.

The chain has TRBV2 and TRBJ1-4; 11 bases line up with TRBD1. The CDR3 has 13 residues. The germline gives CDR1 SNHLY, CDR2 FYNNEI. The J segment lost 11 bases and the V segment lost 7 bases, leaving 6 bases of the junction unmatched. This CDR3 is CASNGQGAAKLFF. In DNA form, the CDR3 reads TGTGCCAGCAACGGACAGGGGGCGGCCAAACTGTTTTTT.

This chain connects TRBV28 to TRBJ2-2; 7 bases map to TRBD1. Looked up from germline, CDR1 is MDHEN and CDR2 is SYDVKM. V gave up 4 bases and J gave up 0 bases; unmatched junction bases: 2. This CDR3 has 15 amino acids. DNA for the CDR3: TGTGCCAGCAGTTCCCAGGGGGCGAACACCGGGGAGCTGTTTTTT. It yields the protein CASSSQGANTGELFF.

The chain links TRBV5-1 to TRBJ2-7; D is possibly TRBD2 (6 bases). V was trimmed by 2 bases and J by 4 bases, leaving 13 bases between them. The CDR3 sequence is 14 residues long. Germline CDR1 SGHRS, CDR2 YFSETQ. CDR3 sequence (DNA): TGCGCCAGCAGCTTCGGGGGAGAACCTTACGAGCAGTACTTC. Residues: CASSFGGEPYEQYF.

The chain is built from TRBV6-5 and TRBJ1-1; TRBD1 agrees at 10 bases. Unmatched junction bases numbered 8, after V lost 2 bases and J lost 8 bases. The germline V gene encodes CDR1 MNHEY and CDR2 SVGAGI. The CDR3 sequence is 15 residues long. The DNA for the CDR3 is TGTGCCAGCAGTTACCTCTCGACAGGGGGCTCCGAAGCTTTCTTT. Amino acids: CASSYLSTGGSEAFF.

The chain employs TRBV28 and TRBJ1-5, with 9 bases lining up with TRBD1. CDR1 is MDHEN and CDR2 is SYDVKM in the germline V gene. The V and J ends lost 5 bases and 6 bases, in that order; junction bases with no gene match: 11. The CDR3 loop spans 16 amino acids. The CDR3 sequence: CASSTTGTGYFQPQHF. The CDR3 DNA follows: TGTGCCAGCAGTACAACCGGGACAGGGTATTTTCAGCCCCAGCATTTT. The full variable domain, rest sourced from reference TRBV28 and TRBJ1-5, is DVKVTQSSRYLVKRTGEKVFLECVQDMDHENMFWYRQDPGLGLRLIYFSYDVKMKEKGDIPEGYSVSREKKERFSLILESASTNQTSMYLCASSTTGTGYFQPQHFGDGTRLSIL.

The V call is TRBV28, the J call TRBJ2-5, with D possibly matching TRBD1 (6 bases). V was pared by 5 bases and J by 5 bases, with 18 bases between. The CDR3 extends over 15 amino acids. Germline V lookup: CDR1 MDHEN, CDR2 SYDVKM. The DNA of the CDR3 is TGTGCCAGCAGTCACGACAGGCCCGGCTGGGAGACCCAGTACTTC. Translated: CASSHDRPGWETQYF.

CDR3 in DNA: TGTGCCAGTAGCTTTGGGACAGGGGCCTACAATGAGCAGTTCTTC. As protein: CASSFGTGAYNEQFF. The genes are TRBV19 and TRBJ2-1; TRBD1 agrees at 10 bases. CDR1 is LNHDA and CDR2 is SQIVND in the germline V gene (reference sequence). The CDR3 spans 15 residues. V shed 6 bases, J shed 2 bases, and the junction held 4 bases outside the gene matches.

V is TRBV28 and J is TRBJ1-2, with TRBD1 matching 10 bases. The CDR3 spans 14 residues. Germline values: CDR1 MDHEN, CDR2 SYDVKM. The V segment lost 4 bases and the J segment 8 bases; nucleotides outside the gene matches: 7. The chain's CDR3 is CASSSTGQGKGYTF. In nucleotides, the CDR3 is TGTGCCAGCAGTTCCACGGGACAGGGGAAAGGCTACACCTTC.

The DNA for the CDR3 is TGTGCCAGCAGCGGGGGAGGCTCTGGAAACACCATATATTTT. It codes for CASSGGGSGNTIYF. This chain uses TRBV9 with TRBJ1-3; D is uncertain. V lost 3 bases to trimming and J lost 0 bases, with 7 bases between them. The CDR3 is 14 residues long. CDR1 is SGDLS and CDR2 is YYNGEE in the germline V gene.

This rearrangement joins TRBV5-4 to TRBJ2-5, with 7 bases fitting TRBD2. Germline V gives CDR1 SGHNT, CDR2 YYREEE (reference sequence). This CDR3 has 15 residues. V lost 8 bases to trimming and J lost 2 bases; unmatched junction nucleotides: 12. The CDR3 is CASNRGSAQQETQYF. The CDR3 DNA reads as TGTGCCAGTAACCGCGGGAGCGCCCAACAAGAGACCCAGTACTTC.

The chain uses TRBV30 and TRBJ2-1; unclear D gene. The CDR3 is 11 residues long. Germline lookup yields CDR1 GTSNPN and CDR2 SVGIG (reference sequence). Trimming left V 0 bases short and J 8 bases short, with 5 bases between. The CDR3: CAWSVYYEQFF. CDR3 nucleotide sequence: TGTGCCTGGAGTGTATATTATGAGCAGTTCTTC.

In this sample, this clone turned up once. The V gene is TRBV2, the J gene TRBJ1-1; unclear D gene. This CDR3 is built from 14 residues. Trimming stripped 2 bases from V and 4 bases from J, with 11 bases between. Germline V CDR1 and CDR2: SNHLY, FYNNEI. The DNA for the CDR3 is TGTGCCAGCAGTGAATCAACCGGGGTCACTGAAGCTTTCTTT. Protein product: CASSESTGVTEAFF.

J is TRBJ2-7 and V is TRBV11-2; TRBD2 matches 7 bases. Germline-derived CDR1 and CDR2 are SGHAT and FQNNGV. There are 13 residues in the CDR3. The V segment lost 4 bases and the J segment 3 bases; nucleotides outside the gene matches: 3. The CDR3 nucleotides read TGTGCCAGCAGCTCACGGGAGGACTACGAGCAGTACTTC. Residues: CASSSREDYEQYF.

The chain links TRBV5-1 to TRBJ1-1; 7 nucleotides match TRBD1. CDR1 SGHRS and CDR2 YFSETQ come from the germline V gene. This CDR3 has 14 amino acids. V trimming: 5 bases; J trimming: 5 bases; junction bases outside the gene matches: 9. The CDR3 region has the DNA TGCGCCAGCAGTACAGCAGGGGGTGAGACTGAAGCTTTCTTT. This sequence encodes CASSTAGGETEAFF.

CDR3 nucleotide sequence: TGTGCCAGCAGCCAAGCTGGGACTAGCGGCTACGAGCAGTACTTC. As protein: CASSQAGTSGYEQYF. The genes are TRBV14 and TRBJ2-7; TRBD2 matches 11 bases. This CDR3 spans 15 amino acids. Trimming removed 1 base from V and 3 bases from J; junction bases left unmatched: 2. Germline V lookup: CDR1 SGHDN, CDR2 FVKESK. Drawing the rest from reference TRBV14 and TRBJ2-7, the complete variable domain is EAGVTQFPSHSVIEKGQTVTLRCDPISGHDNLYWYRRVMGKEIKFLLHFVKESKQDESGMPNNRFLAERTGGTYSTLKVQPAELEDSGVYFCASSQAGTSGYEQYFGPGTRLTVT.

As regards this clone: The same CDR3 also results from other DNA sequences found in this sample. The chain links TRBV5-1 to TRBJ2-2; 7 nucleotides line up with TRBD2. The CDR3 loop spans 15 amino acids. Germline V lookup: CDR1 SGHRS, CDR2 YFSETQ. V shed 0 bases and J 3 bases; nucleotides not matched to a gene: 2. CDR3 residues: CASSLGTSDTGELFF. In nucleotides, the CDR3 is TGCGCCAGCAGCTTGGGAACTAGCGACACCGGGGAGCTGTTTTTT.

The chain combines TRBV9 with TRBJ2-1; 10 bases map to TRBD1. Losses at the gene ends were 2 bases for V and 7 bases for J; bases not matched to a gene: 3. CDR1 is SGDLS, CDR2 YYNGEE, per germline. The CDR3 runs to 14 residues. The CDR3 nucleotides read TGTGCCAGCAGCGTGGGACAGGGGTTAAATGAGCAGTTCTTC. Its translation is CASSVGQGLNEQFF.

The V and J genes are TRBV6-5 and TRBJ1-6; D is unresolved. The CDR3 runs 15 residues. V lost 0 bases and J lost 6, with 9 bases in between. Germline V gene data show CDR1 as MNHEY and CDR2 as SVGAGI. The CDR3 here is CASSYSQVVNSPLHF. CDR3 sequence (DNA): TGTGCCAGCAGTTACTCGCAGGTTGTTAATTCACCCCTCCACTTT.

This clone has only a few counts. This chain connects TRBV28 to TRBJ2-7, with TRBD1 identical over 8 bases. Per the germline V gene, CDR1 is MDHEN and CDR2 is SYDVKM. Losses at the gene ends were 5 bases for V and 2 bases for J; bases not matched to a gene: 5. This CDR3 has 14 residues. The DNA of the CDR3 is TGTGCCAGCAGTCCCCAGACAGGGGCCTACGAGCAGTACTTC. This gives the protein CASSPQTGAYEQYF.

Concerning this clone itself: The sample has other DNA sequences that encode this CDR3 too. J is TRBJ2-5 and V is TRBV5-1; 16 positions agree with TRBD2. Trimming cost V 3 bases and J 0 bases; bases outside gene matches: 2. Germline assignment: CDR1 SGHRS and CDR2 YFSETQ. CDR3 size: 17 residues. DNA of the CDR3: TGCGCCAGCAGCTCGGGACTAGCGGGAGGGAACCAAGAGACCCAGTACTTC. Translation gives CASSSGLAGGNQETQYF.

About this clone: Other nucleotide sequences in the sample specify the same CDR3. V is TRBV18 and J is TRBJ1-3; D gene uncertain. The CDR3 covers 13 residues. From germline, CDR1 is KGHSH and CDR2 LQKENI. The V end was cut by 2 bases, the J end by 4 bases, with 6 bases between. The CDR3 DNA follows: TGTGCCAGCTCACCAGGAGGGGGAAACACCATATATTTT. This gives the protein CASSPGGGNTIYF.

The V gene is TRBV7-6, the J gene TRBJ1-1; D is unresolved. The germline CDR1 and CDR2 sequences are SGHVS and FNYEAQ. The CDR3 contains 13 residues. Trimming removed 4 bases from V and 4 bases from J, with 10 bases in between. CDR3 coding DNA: TGTGCCAGCAGCTCGCAGTGGAGCACTGAAGCTTTCTTT. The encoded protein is CASSSQWSTEAFF.

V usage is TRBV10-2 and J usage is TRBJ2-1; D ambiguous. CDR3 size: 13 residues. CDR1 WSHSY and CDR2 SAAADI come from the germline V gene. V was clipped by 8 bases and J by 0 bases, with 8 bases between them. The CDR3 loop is CASAPSSYNEQFF. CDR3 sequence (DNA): TGCGCCAGCGCTCCTAGCTCCTACAATGAGCAGTTCTTC.

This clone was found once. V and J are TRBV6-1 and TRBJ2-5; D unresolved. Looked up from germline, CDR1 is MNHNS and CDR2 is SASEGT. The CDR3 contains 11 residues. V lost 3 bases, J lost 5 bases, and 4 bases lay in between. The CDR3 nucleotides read TGTGCCAGCAGTGACATGGAGACCCAGTACTTC. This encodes CASSDMETQYF.

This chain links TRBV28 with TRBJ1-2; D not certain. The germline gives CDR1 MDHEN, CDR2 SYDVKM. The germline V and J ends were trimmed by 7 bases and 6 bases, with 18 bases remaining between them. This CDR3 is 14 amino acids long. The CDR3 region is CASIKPAGRNGYTF. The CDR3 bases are TGTGCCAGCATCAAGCCCGCTGGGAGGAATGGCTACACCTTC.

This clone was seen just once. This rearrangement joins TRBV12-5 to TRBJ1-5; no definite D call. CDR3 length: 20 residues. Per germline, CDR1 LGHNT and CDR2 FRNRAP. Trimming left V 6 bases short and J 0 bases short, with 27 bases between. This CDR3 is CASGDPPGSSSGYSNQPQHF. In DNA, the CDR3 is TGTGCTAGTGGCGATCCGCCGGGATCCTCCTCGGGGTATAGCAATCAGCCCCAGCATTTT.

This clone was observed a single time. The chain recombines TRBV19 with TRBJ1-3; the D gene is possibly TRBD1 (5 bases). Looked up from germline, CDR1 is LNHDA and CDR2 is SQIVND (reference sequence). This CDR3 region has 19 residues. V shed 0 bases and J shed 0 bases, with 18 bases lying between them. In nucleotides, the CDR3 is TGTGCCAGTAGTATAGATCGTCCCGGACAACCAATCTCTGGAAACACCATATATTTT. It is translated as CASSIDRPGQPISGNTIYF.